This T cell receptor beta chain was observed in a study of blood T cell repertoires in COVID-19. Study details: Samples of COVID-19 (acute and convalescent) were obtained from the United States, Italy and Spain. T cells, B-cell-depleted T cells, or PBMCs provided the cDNA or gDNA that served as material.

This clone was seen a few times. In the authors' workflow: Estimation of nucleated cell counts relied on the amplification of reference gene primers. Some clones are missing from TCRdb's copy, which holds only in-frame ones; the method was immunoSEQ multiplex PCR. The V and J calls and clone size are taken from that table; D and trimming were inferred from the DNA. Among around 78,000 clones listed, around 80% were seen once. Sequenced input: peripheral blood. The TCR was taken from a human donor in a cohort sampled during active COVID-19.

This CDR3 is CASSSPNGPEAFF. DNA of the CDR3: TGTGCCAGCAGCTCCCCTAATGGGCCTGAAGCTTTCTTT. This rearrangement joins TRBV7-8 to TRBJ1-1, with D unclear. Germline V gene lookup returns CDR1 SGHVS and CDR2 FQNEAQ. CDR3 size: 13 residues. The V end was cut by 4 bases, the J end by 6 bases, with 12 bases between. The whole variable domain, remainder taken from reference TRBV7-8 and TRBJ1-1, is GAGVSQSPRYKVAKRGQDVALRCDPISGHVSLFWYQQALGQGPEFLTYFQNEAQLDKSGLPSDRFFAERPEGSVSTLKIQRTQQEDSAVYLCASSSPNGPEAFFGQGTRLTVV.